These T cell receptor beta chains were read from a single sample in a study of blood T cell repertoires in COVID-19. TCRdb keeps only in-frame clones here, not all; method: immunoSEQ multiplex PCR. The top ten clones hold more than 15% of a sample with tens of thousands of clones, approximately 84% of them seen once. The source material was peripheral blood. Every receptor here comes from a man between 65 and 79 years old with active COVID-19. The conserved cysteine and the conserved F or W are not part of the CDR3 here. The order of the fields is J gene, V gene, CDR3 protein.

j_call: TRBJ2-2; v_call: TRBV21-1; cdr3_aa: ASSPRVRGQGKLARYTGELF
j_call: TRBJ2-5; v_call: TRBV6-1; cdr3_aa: ASSEPGDMGETQY
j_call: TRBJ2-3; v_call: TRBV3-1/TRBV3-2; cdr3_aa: ASSHPTRSADTQY
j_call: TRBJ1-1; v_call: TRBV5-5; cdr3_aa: ASSWAGLNTEAF
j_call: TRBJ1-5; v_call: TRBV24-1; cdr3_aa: ATSGSLNQPQH
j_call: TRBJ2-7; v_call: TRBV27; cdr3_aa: ASSLGAADPRLYEQY
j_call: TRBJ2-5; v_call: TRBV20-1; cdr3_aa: SARGEGTQY
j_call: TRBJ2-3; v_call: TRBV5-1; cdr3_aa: ASSPRTGASTDTQY
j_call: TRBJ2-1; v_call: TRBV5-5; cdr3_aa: ASSSADRGRGNEQF
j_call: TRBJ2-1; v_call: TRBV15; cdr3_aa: ATSRVDSLQSYNEQF
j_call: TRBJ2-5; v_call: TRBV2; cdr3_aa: ASHRDIEETQY
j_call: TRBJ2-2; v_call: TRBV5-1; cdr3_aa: ASTGTGELF
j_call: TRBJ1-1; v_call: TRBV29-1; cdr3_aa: SANHGQVYTEAF
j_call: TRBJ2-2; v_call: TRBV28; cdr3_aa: ASGARFSGELF
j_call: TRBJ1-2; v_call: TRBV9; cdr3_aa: ASSAAGANLYGYT
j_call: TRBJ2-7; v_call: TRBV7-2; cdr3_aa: ASSLLTGSYEQY
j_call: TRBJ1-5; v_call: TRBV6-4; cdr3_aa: ASSLTGGTNQPQH
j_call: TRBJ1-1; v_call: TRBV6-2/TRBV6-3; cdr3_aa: ASSSGLTGYMNTEAF
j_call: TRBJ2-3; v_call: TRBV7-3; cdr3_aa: ASSLQAGGGTDTQY
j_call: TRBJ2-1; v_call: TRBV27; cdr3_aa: ASSLQREGWNEQF
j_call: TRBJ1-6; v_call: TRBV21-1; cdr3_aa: ASSPGGRHNSPLH
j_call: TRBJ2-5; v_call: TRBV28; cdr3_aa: ASSSGVSVAETQY
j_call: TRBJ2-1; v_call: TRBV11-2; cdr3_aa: ASSAFSGSSYNEQF
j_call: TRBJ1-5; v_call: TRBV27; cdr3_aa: ASSWDFGQPQH
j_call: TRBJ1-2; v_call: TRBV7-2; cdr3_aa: ASSLQGTGGLYGYT
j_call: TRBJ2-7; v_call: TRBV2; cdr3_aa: ASLGDRGTQEY
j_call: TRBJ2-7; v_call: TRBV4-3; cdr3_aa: ASSRGAGSGYEQY
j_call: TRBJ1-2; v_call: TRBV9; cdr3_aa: ASSVSPGQGGGYT
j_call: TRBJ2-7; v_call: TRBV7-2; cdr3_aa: ASSLSRDRSYEQY
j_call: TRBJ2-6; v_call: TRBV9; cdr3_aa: ASSERSGTGVASGANVLT
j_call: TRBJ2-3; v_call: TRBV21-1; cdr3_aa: ASSKVAAEPPDTQY
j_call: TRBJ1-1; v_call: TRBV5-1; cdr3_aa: ASSARTGGGTEAF
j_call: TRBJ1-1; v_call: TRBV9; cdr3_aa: ASSVTDTEAF
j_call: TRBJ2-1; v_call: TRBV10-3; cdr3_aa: AISDSNEQF
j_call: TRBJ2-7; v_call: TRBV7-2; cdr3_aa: ASSLKRDSYEQY
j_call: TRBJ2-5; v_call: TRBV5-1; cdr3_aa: ASSLKAGQETQY
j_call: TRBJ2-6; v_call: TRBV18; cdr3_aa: ASSPTGSGANVLT
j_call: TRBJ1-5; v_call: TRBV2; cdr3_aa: ASSGTLTKNQPQH
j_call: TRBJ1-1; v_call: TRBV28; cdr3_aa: ASTSPPGQSNTEAF
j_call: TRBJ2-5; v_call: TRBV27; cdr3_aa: ASSPTAGGGETQY
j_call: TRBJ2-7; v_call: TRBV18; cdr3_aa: ASSPRVSQDEQY
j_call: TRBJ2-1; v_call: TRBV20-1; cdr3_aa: SASRGNEQF
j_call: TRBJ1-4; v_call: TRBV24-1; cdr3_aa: ATSATGGANEKLF
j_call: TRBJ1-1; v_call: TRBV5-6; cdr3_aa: ASSSYTEAF
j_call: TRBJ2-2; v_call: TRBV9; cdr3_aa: ASSPTLGQAGSTGELF
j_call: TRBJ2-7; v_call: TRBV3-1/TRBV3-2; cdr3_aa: ASSQGHPGQPSGYEQY
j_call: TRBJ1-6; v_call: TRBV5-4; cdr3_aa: ASSSTGQGLNSPLH
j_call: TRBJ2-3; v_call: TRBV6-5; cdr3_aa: ASSSTSGRADTQY
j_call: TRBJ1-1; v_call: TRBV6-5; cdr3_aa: ASSKTGGSKAF
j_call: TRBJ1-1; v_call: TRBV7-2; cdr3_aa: ASSLGQTIMNTEAF
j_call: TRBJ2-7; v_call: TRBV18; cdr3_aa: ASSPTSDEQY
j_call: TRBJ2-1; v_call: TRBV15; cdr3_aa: ATSRRLADHNEQF
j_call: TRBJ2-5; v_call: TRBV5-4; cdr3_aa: ASSFKQQANVETQY
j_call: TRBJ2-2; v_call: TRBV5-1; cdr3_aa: ASSLDSPLAGSGELF
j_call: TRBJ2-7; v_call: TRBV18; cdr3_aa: ASSPGQGTSGLAPYEQY
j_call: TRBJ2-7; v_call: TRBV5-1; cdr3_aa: ASSFGNNEQY
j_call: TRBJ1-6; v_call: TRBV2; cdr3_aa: ASSRDNTYNSPLH
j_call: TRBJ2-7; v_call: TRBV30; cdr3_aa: AWSRRQGEQY